This T cell receptor beta chain originates from a study of Ad26.COV2.S vaccination and SARS-CoV-2 variants (dated by TCRdb to about 2021). Regarding the complete study: Donors in the vaccine arm were drawn from COV1001, a multicentre, randomized, double-blind, placebo-controlled phase I-IIa trial testing Ad26.COV2.S in healthy adults. Ad26.COV2.S was administered intramuscularly at 5 x 10^10 or 1 x 10^11 viral particles, either as a single shot or as two shots given 56 days apart. Sequencing of the TCRbeta repertoire served to evaluate the specificity and breadth of SARS-CoV-2-reactive T cell receptors following Ad26.COV2.S vaccination. A total of some 30 samples were included in the TCR-sequenced set, comprising about 20 Ad26.COV2.S vaccine recipients, 5 placebo recipients and 8 SARS-CoV-2 convalescent individuals. Trial participants were randomized into five groups of five: low-dose or high-dose Ad26.COV2.S given once or twice, or placebo on both occasions. Throughout the experiments and outcome assessment, investigators stayed blinded to trial group allocation. Results and caveats for the whole study, not just this receptor: After vaccination, spike-specific CD8+ and CD4+ T cell responses were reported to show substantial breadth. The authors noted that the TCR breadth and depth analyses may have underestimated total T cell responses. Comparable non-spike TCR breadth was observed between vaccine and placebo recipients, consistent with only spike being contained in the vaccine. Comparing responses between vaccine doses or regimens was not something the study was powered to do. Higher spike-specific TCR breadth was observed in Ad26.COV2.S recipients than in placebo recipients (P = 0.0014).

The immunoSEQ Assay was the method used to sequence TCRbeta CDR3 regions. After extraction, genomic DNA underwent amplification by bias-controlled multiplex PCR, followed by high-throughput sequencing. In the source study's methods: To quantify the absolute abundance of each unique TCRbeta CDR3 region, sequences were collapsed and filtered. T cell fraction was estimated by normalization of TCRbeta template counts to usable DNA, with usable DNA being measured through amplification of reference genes present in all nucleated cells. Repertoire TCRs were annotated as SARS-CoV-2-specific when V gene, CDR3 amino acid sequence and J gene were exactly matched to a known reactive TCR set. The reference SARS-CoV-2 TCR set was derived from MIRA and filtered for enrichment in COVID-19-positive ImmuneCODE repertoires, a step that removed public or cross-reactive TCRs. Using the MIRA antigens, annotated TCRs were further analysed by specific ORF or by position within an ORF. Breadth was defined as the number of annotated unique rearrangements divided by the total number of unique productive rearrangements, and depth was defined as the summed frequency of the annotated unique rearrangements. Two-sided Wilcoxon rank-sum tests were used to compare TCR breadth between groups. Held by TCRdb, this immuneACCESS table contains in-frame sequences only and omits some clones. Under half of the omission traces to an unresolved V gene where checked; the cause of the rest is unknown. The DNA was the basis for D and trimming; V, J and clone size are from that table. This sample comprises about 370,000 clones, 70% to 90% of them detected only once. Around 2% of the sample goes to the ten largest clones.

Reading the label with the study, this specimen's treatment or condition is: 15 to 20 received Ad26.COV2.S at low or high dose, single or two shots; roughly five received placebo; per-sample allocation not given. For vaccine and placebo recipients, the sequenced repertoires came from samples collected on day 63 after the first injection. Between 29 July and 7 August 2020, Cohort 1b enrolled 20 to 30 adults aged 18-55 years at one site in Boston, USA. Ad26.COV2.S was a replication-incompetent adenovirus type 26 vector that expressed a prefusion-stabilized SARS-CoV-2 spike protein derived from the original Wuhan strain. Regarding this clone: It has no known antigen specificity. No base qualities exist here, and no much larger clone lies one base off it.

Relative to germline, V is missing 3 bases and J is missing 6 bases, with 2 bases of the junction outside any gene match. Based on the germline V gene, the CDR1 and CDR2 sequences are SGHRS and YFSETQ. From its cysteine to its phenylalanine, the CDR3 spans 14 amino acids. Only the CDR3 DNA is retained, 42 bases long and in frame from the first base. Sample: peripheral blood, taken in a trial of Ad26.COV2.S vaccine versus placebo. The chain is assembled from TRBV5-1 and TRBJ1-5; 11 bases in between match TRBD1. This clonotype was obtained from a person between 18 and 65 years old who received the Ad26.COV2.S COVID-19 vaccine or a placebo. CDR3 region: CASSWGTGGQPQHF. The nucleotides read TGCGCCAGCAGCTGGGGGACAGGGGGTCAGCCCCAGCATTTT.